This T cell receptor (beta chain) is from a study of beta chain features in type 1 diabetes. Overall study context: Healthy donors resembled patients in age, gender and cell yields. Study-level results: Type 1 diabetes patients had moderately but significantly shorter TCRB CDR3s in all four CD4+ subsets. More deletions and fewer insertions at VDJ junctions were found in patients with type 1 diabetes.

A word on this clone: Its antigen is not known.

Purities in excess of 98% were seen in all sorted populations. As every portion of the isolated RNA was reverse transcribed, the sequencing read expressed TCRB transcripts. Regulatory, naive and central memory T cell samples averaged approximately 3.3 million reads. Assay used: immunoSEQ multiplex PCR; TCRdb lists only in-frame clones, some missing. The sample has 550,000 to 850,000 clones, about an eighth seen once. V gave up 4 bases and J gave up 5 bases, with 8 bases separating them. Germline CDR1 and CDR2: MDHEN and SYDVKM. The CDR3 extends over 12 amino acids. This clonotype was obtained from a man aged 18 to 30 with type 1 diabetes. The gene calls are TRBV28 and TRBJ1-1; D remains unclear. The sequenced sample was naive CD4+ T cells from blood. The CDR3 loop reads CASSSPTTEAFF. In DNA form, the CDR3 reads TGTGCCAGCAGTTCCCCGACGACTGAAGCTTTCTTT. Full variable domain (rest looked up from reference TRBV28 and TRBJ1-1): DVKVTQSSRYLVKRTGEKVFLECVQDMDHENMFWYRQDPGLGLRLIYFSYDVKMKEKGDIPEGYSVSREKKERFSLILESASTNQTSMYLCASSSPTTEAFFGQGTRLTVV.